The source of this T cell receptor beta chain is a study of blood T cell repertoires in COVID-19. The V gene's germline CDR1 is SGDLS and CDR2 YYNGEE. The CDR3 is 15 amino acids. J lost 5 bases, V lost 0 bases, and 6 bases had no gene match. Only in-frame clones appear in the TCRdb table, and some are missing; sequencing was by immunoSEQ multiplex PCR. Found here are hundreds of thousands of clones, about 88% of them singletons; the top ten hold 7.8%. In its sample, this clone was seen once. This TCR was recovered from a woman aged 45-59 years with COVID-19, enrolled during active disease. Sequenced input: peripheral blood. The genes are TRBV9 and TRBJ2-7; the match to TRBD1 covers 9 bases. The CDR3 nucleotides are TGTGCCAGCAGCGTAGCGGCGACAGGGGGGGACGAGCAGTACTTC. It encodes CASSVAATGGDEQYF. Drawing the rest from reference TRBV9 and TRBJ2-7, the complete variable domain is DSGVTQTPKHLITATGQRVTLRCSPRSGDLSVYWYQQSLDQGLQFLIQYYNGEERAKGNILERFSAQQFPDLHSELNLSSLELGDSALYFCASSVAATGGDEQYFGPGTRLTVT.